Below, 24 T cell receptor beta chains from the same sample are listed, as sequenced in a study of T cells in Graves' hyperthyroidism and ophthalmopathy. There were TCR beta CDR3 regions amplified from RNA transcripts. TCR CDR3 regions were first amplified by RT-PCR with HTBI primers. TCRdb re-called the multiplex PCR reads through MiXCR, storing one row per CDR3 protein. The repertoire consists of under 300,000 distinct CDR3 sequences, with less than 30% occurring once and the leading ten covering around 30%. The sample consisted of blood. All receptors come from a man aged 40-49 years with Graves' hyperthyroidism that later progressed to Graves' ophthalmopathy.

This clonotype was recorded at least ten times. The rearrangement links TRBV7-9 to TRBJ2-5; a weak D match, TRBD2 (7 bases). Trimming took off 5 bases at V and 5 bases at J, with 15 bases between the two ends. Looked up from germline, CDR1 is SEHNR and CDR2 is FQNEAQ (reference sequence). CDR3 length equals 14 residues. The CDR3 coding sequence is TGTGCCAGCAGCAATCTGGGGGGGCGTGAGACCCAGTACTTC. Translation gives CASSNLGGRETQYF.

This clonotype was seen at least ten times. The gene calls are TRBV30 and TRBJ1-2; no clear D gene. Germline CDR1 and CDR2: GTSNPN and SVGIG (reference sequence). The germline V and J ends were trimmed by 2 bases and 3 bases, with 10 bases remaining between them. This CDR3 region has 13 residues. The CDR3 nucleotides are TGTGCCTGGAGTTACGGACTACACTATGGCTACACCTTC. Protein: CAWSYGLHYGYTF.

This clonotype was seen at least ten times. The rearrangement links TRBV29-1 to TRBJ1-1; 7 nucleotides line up with TRBD1. Germline-derived CDR1 and CDR2 are SQVTM and ANQGSEA. The trim removed 6 bases at V and 2 bases at J, leaving 12 bases unmatched. The CDR3 contains 15 residues. CDR3 residues: CSVSRHRGPNTEAFF. CDR3 DNA: TGCAGCGTATCGCGCCACAGGGGACCTAACACTGAAGCTTTCTTT.

This clonotype was recorded at least ten times. The rearrangement links TRBV27 to TRBJ2-7, with TRBD2 matching 11 bases. From germline, CDR1 is MNHEY and CDR2 SMNVEV (reference sequence). The J segment lost 1 base and the V segment lost 0 bases, leaving 11 bases of the junction unmatched. This CDR3 contains 19 residues. The CDR3 bases are TGTGCCAGCAGTTTATCCTTACCAGGACTAGCGGGTTTTTCCTACGAGCAGTACTTC. Its protein is CASSLSLPGLAGFSYEQYF.

This clonotype was found many times. The chain combines TRBV29-1 with TRBJ2-7; TRBD2 is a possible D gene (5 bases). CDR1 SQVTM and CDR2 ANQGSEA come from the germline V gene. V was cut by 7 bases and J by 5 bases, with 12 bases left in between. The CDR3 is 11 amino acids. The CDR3 spells CSGVTRHEQYF. DNA for the CDR3: TGCAGCGGGGTAACTAGACACGAGCAGTACTTC.

This clonotype was counted ten times or more. The chain recombines TRBV6-5 with TRBJ1-1; unclear D gene. V was trimmed by 5 bases and J by 2 bases, leaving 12 bases between them. Per the germline V gene, CDR1 is MNHEY and CDR2 is SVGAGI. The CDR3 sequence is 14 residues long. The CDR3 region is CASSLRGYNTEAFF. As DNA, the CDR3 is TGTGCCAGCAGTCTACGAGGATATAACACTGAAGCTTTCTTT.

This clonotype was observed at least ten times. This chain connects TRBV6-1 to TRBJ2-5; D assignment may be TRBD1 or TRBD2 (6 bases each). This CDR3 is built from 12 residues. The germline gives CDR1 MNHNS, CDR2 SASEGT. V was shortened by 4 bases and J by 5 bases, with 8 bases between the two germline ends. The CDR3 loop reads CASSGGGETQYF. The CDR3 bases are TGTGCCAGCAGTGGAGGGGGGGAGACCCAGTACTTC.

This clonotype was picked up many times. V is TRBV2 and J is TRBJ1-5; the D gene is possibly TRBD1 (5 bases). CDR1 is SNHLY, CDR2 FYNNEI, per germline. This CDR3 region has 13 residues. V was trimmed by 7 bases and J by 0 bases, leaving 7 bases between them. CDR3 region: CASTQVSNQPQHF. The CDR3 DNA reads TGTGCCAGCACACAGGTTAGCAATCAGCCCCAGCATTTT.

This clonotype was observed at least ten times. CDR3 loop: CASVLLAGVDSEQFF. In DNA, the CDR3 is TGCGCCAGCGTTTTACTAGCGGGAGTTGATAGTGAGCAGTTCTTC. This chain connects TRBV5-1 to TRBJ2-1; 11 bases are shared with TRBD2. The J segment lost 9 bases and the V segment lost 7 bases, leaving 12 bases of the junction unmatched. CDR1 is SGHRS and CDR2 is YFSETQ in the germline V gene. This CDR3 spans 15 amino acids.

This chain uses TRBV11-2 with TRBJ1-2; D not certain. The CDR3 sequence is 15 residues long. The V end lost 1 base, the J end lost 8 bases, and 17 bases lay between the germline ends. Germline lookup yields CDR1 SGHAT and CDR2 FQNNGV. For the CDR3, the DNA is TGTGCCAGCAGCTTAGGCGGTCTGGGGAAAGGCGGCTACACCTTC. Its translation is CASSLGGLGKGGYTF.

V gene TRBV6-2 or TRBV6-3 combines with J gene TRBJ1-2, with D perhaps matching TRBD1 (6 bases). Trimming cost V 7 bases and J 4 bases, with 16 bases left between them. This CDR3 contains 14 residues. Per the germline V gene, CDR1 is MNHEY and CDR2 is SVGEGT. CDR3 protein: CASNERDTLYGYTF. CDR3 nucleotides: TGTGCCAGCAATGAACGGGACACACTCTATGGCTACACCTTC.

The chain joins TRBV6-2 or TRBV6-3 to TRBJ2-7; 9 nucleotides line up with TRBD1. This CDR3 contains 12 residues. The V gene's germline CDR1 is MNHEY and CDR2 SVGEGT. J lost 4 bases, V lost 8 bases, and 3 bases had no gene match. The CDR3 nucleotides are TGTGCCAGCCGGGACAGGGCGTACGAGCAGTACTTC. Translated: CASRDRAYEQYF.

Comment on this clonotype: An end of the junction does not agree with germline; a read error may underlie this. CDR3 in DNA: TGCAGTGCTAGAGGCGAGACAGGAGGGGTCACTGGAGCTTTCTTT. Its translation: CSARGETGGVTGAFF. The V gene is TRBV20-1, the J gene TRBJ1-1; D might be TRBD1 (6 bases). This CDR3 spans 15 amino acids. Germline lookup yields CDR1 DFQATT and CDR2 SNEGSKA (reference sequence).

V and J are TRBV10-3 and TRBJ1-5, with 7 bases fitting TRBD1. The V segment lost 2 bases and the J segment 7 bases; nucleotides outside the gene matches: 8. The germline gives CDR1 ENHRY, CDR2 SYGVKD. The CDR3 covers 15 residues. CDR3 residues: CAISEGVAGGQPQHF. The DNA of the CDR3 is TGTGCCATCAGTGAGGGGGTGGCAGGGGGACAGCCCCAGCATTTT.

The V call is TRBV12-3 or TRBV12-4, the J call TRBJ2-7; 9 bases are a match to TRBD2. Unmatched junction bases numbered 8, after V lost 6 bases and J lost 2 bases. This CDR3 is built from 15 residues. The DNA for the CDR3 is TGTGCCAGCAGCCCTCAGCGGGGGGCCCCCTACGAGCAGTACTTC. This sequence encodes CASSPQRGAPYEQYF.

This rearrangement joins TRBV20-1 to TRBJ2-7; 7 bases line up with TRBD2. Unmatched junction bases numbered 5, after V lost 6 bases and J lost 0 bases. The CDR3 spans 13 residues. The V gene's germline CDR1 is DFQATT and CDR2 SNEGSKA (reference sequence). CDR3 DNA: TGCAGTGCGCCCGGGAGGAACTCCTACGAGCAGTACTTC. This encodes CSAPGRNSYEQYF.

This clonotype was recorded a few times. The chain couples TRBV11-2 to TRBJ2-3; D is uncertain. Germline-derived CDR1 and CDR2 are SGHAT and FQNNGV. The CDR3 totals 15 residues. Deletions cut 0 bases from V and 5 bases from J, with 12 bases between. The CDR3 is CASSLESSPGDTQYF. The CDR3 nucleotides read TGTGCCAGCAGCTTAGAAAGTTCGCCGGGAGATACGCAGTATTTT. Based on the CDR3 plus reference TRBV11-2 and TRBJ2-3, the full variable domain is EAGVAQSPRYKIIEKRQSVAFWCNPISGHATLYWYQQILGQGPKLLIQFQNNGVVDDSQLPKDRFSAERLKGVDSTLKIQPAKLEDSAVYLCASSLESSPGDTQYFGPGTRLTVL.

The chain is built from TRBV5-1 and TRBJ2-7; a weak D match, TRBD2 (5 bases). V was cut by 0 bases and J by 5 bases, with 15 bases left in between. CDR1 is SGHRS and CDR2 is YFSETQ in the germline V gene. The CDR3 spans 15 residues. This chain's CDR3 is CASSLAGLATDEQYF. CDR3 nucleotides: TGCGCCAGCAGCTTGGCCGGATTAGCGACCGACGAGCAGTACTTC.

This clonotype came up many times. J is TRBJ1-1 and V is TRBV24-1, with 7 bases lining up with TRBD1. CDR3 length equals 13 residues. CDR1 is KGHDR and CDR2 is SFDVKD in the germline V gene. V shed 5 bases and J 8 bases; nucleotides not matched to a gene: 7. In DNA form, the CDR3 reads TGTGCCACCAGTGCGTCGACAGGGTGGGAAGCTTTCTTT. Protein product: CATSASTGWEAFF.

This clonotype was detected ten times or more. CDR3 loop: CSAGDASVYEQYF. The CDR3 coding sequence is TGCAGCGCCGGAGACGCCTCCGTATACGAGCAGTACTTC. This chain links TRBV29-1 with TRBJ2-7, with D hard to call. In germline, CDR1 is SQVTM, CDR2 ANQGSEA. V lost 7 bases and J lost 4, with 17 bases in between. CDR3 length: 13 residues.

This clonotype was observed many times. The genes are TRBV28 and TRBJ2-3; D uncertain. Between the trimmed V and J ends, which lost 6 bases and 6 bases, there was a span of 13 bases. The CDR3 totals 13 residues. Germline V gene sequence: CDR1 MDHEN, CDR2 SYDVKM. In DNA, the CDR3 is TGTGCCAGCAGCGGAGACCCGATGGATACGCAGTATTTT. This sequence encodes CASSGDPMDTQYF. Drawing the rest from reference TRBV28 and TRBJ2-3, the complete variable domain is DVKVTQSSRYLVKRTGEKVFLECVQDMDHENMFWYRQDPGLGLRLIYFSYDVKMKEKGDIPEGYSVSREKKERFSLILESASTNQTSMYLCASSGDPMDTQYFGPGTRLTVL.

This clonotype was seen many times. The rearrangement uses TRBV6-5 and TRBJ2-7; TRBD2 matches at 11 bases. Per germline, CDR1 MNHEY and CDR2 SVGAGI. The V gene end was trimmed by 0 bases and the J gene end by 5 bases; junction bases not matched to a gene: 6. The CDR3 runs to 16 residues. The CDR3 DNA reads as TGTGCCAGCAGTTACTCGACTAGCGGGATCATCCACGAGCAGTACTTC. The encoded protein is CASSYSTSGIIHEQYF.

This clonotype occurred many times. The chain combines TRBV5-1 with TRBJ1-3; 7 bases fit TRBD1. Germline V gene lookup returns CDR1 SGHRS and CDR2 YFSETQ. The length of the CDR3 is 16 residues. V was pared by 4 bases and J by 1 base, with 8 bases of the junction left unmatched. DNA of the CDR3: TGCGCCAGCAGCAGGGGACAGCTCTCTTCTGGAAACACCATATATTTT. Protein product: CASSRGQLSSGNTIYF.

This clonotype was recorded many times. The chain employs TRBV30 and TRBJ1-5, with D maybe TRBD1 (5 bases). Trimming shortened V by 1 base and J by 4 bases, and 17 bases separated the two germline ends. Germline V CDR1 and CDR2: GTSNPN, SVGIG (reference sequence). The CDR3 totals 16 residues. The CDR3 coding sequence is TGTGCCTGGAGTGGGGGTATCGGGGGGTTAAATCAGCCCCAGCATTTT. It encodes CAWSGGIGGLNQPQHF.